Listed here are 21 T cell receptor beta chains from one sample, sequenced in a study of radiation and T cells in renal cell carcinoma. Time point of the sample: blood 2 weeks post-SBRT. Specified treatment: 15 Gy SBRT to primary tumor, nephrectomy 4 weeks later. Clones were read by immunoSEQ multiplex PCR, and TCRdb kept only the in-frame ones, dropping some. The table includes tens of thousands of clones, approximately 86% detected once. Specimen: blood, collected from a patient whose treatment included radiotherapy and nephrectomy. These receptors were taken from a woman in her 50s with renal cell carcinoma.

The chain joins TRBV7-1 to TRBJ2-7, with 9 bases lining up with TRBD1. TRBV7-1 is annotated as an ORF whose role is uncertain. CDR3 length: 14 residues. The trim removed 7 bases at V and 3 bases at J, leaving 7 bases unmatched. CDR3 sequence (DNA): TGTGCCAGCACTTGGACAGGGGACAACTACGAGCAGTACTTC. Its translation: CASTWTGDNYEQYF.

In DNA form, the CDR3 reads TGTGCCAGCTCACCCCAAAGGTCCACAGATACGCAGTATTTT. It translates to CASSPQRSTDTQYF. This sequence joins TRBV18 and TRBJ2-3; no definite D call. The CDR3 is made up of 14 amino acids. The germline V and J ends were trimmed by 3 bases and 2 bases, with 9 bases remaining between them. Germline CDR1 KGHSH, CDR2 LQKENI.

V usage is TRBV2 and J usage is TRBJ1-1, with D maybe TRBD1 (6 bases). Germline CDR1 reads SNHLY; CDR2 reads FYNNEI. The ends were cut back, 8 bases at V and 1 base at J, with 11 bases in the middle. This CDR3 spans 13 amino acids. The CDR3 loop reads CASDRTKNTEAFF. The CDR3 region has the DNA TGTGCCAGCGACAGGACTAAGAACACTGAAGCTTTCTTT. Variable domain in full (rest from reference TRBV2 and TRBJ1-1): EPEVTQTPSHQVTQMGQEVILRCVPISNHLYFYWYRQILGQKVEFLVSFYNNEISEKSEIFDDQFSVERPDGSNFTLKIRSTKLEDSAMYFCASDRTKNTEAFFGQGTRLTVV.

CDR3 region: CASRKKGETQYF. The CDR3 nucleotides are TGTGCCAGCAGGAAGAAGGGGGAGACCCAGTACTTC. This chain uses TRBV28 with TRBJ2-5, with a tentative D call TRBD1 (5 bases). The CDR3 is 12 amino acids. The ends were cut back, 6 bases at V and 5 bases at J, with 10 bases in the middle. Germline CDR1 reads MDHEN; CDR2 reads SYDVKM. Complete variable domain (other parts from reference TRBV28 and TRBJ2-5): DVKVTQSSRYLVKRTGEKVFLECVQDMDHENMFWYRQDPGLGLRLIYFSYDVKMKEKGDIPEGYSVSREKKERFSLILESASTNQTSMYLCASRKKGETQYFGPGTRLLVL.

The chain is built from TRBV7-2 and TRBJ2-5, with a possible D match to TRBD1 (5 bases). The CDR3 extends over 14 amino acids. Between the trimmed V and J ends, which lost 1 base and 5 bases, there was a span of 11 bases. The germline V gene encodes CDR1 SGHTA and CDR2 FQGNSA. In DNA, the CDR3 is TGTGCCAGCAGCTTAGGCAGGGTTATGGAGACCCAGTACTTC. The encoded protein is CASSLGRVMETQYF.

This sequence joins TRBV7-2 and TRBJ2-2; D call uncertain. Trimming cost V 3 bases and J 8 bases, with 10 bases left between them. The CDR3 is made up of 13 amino acids. Germline V lookup: CDR1 SGHTA, CDR2 FQGNSA. The CDR3 region is CASSLDTPGELFF. CDR3 DNA sequence: TGTGCCAGCAGCTTGGATACGCCGGGGGAGCTGTTTTTT.

A remark on this clone: This same CDR3 is encoded by further DNA sequences in the sample. The chain joins TRBV7-2 to TRBJ2-1, with unresolved D. CDR1 and CDR2 from the germline V gene are SGHTA and FQGNSA. V shed 5 bases and J shed 1 base, with 12 bases lying between them. The CDR3 is 15 residues long. The DNA for the CDR3 is TGTGCCAGCAGCCCTGGTTGGGCGTCCTACAATGAGCAGTTCTTC. The encoded protein is CASSPGWASYNEQFF.

The chain uses TRBV28 and TRBJ2-4, with 13 bases identical to TRBD2. Germline assignment: CDR1 MDHEN and CDR2 SYDVKM. CDR3 size: 15 residues. Germline trimming cut 5 bases from V and 6 bases from J; bases unmatched to any gene: 4. CDR3 loop: CASSETSGGPNIQYF. The CDR3 nucleotides are TGTGCCAGCAGTGAGACTAGCGGGGGGCCAAACATTCAGTACTTC.

V is TRBV28 and J is TRBJ1-2; 7 bases are a match to TRBD1. The V gene end was trimmed by 5 bases and the J gene end by 0 bases; junction bases not matched to a gene: 12. The CDR3 loop spans 17 amino acids. Germline V gives CDR1 MDHEN, CDR2 SYDVKM. CDR3 residues: CASSPPSAGGSNYGYTF. DNA for the CDR3: TGTGCCAGCAGTCCCCCTTCGGCAGGGGGATCTAACTATGGCTACACCTTC.

This clone was counted between two and nine times. The rearrangement links TRBV28 to TRBJ2-2; no reliable D call. CDR3 length: 15 residues. CDR1 is MDHEN, CDR2 SYDVKM, per germline. The ends were cut back, 6 bases at V and 6 bases at J, with 17 bases in the middle. CDR3 protein: CASSRAGRSAGELFF. CDR3 nucleotide sequence: TGTGCCAGCAGCCGTGCCGGAAGGTCGGCCGGGGAGCTGTTTTTT.

The chain uses TRBV9 and TRBJ2-3; D gene ambiguous. The CDR3 has 12 residues. The V end was cut by 6 bases, the J end by 6 bases, with 11 bases between. CDR1 is SGDLS and CDR2 is YYNGEE in the germline V gene. Here the CDR3 DNA reads TGTGCCAGCACCTTAGACTCCGATACGCAGTATTTT. Its translation is CASTLDSDTQYF. Drawing the rest from reference TRBV9 and TRBJ2-3, the complete variable domain is DSGVTQTPKHLITATGQRVTLRCSPRSGDLSVYWYQQSLDQGLQFLIQYYNGEERAKGNILERFSAQQFPDLHSELNLSSLELGDSALYFCASTLDSDTQYFGPGTRLTVL.

The chain employs TRBV7-9 and TRBJ1-4; D might be TRBD1 (5 bases). V lost 5 bases and J 3 bases, leaving 10 bases between the germline ends. Germline V lookup: CDR1 SEHNR, CDR2 FQNEAQ (reference sequence). The CDR3 length is 14 residues. The CDR3 region is CASSPGSSNEKLFF. The CDR3 nucleotides are TGTGCCAGCAGCCCAGGGTCTTCTAATGAAAAACTGTTTTTT. Complete variable domain (other parts from reference TRBV7-9 and TRBJ1-4): DTGVSQNPRHKITKRGQNVTFRCDPISEHNRLYWYRQTLGQGPEFLTYFQNEAQLEKSRLLSDRFSAERPKGSFSTLEIQRTEQGDSAMYLCASSPGSSNEKLFFGSGTQLSVL.

This clone has more than one count but fewer than ten. The rearrangement links TRBV27 to TRBJ2-2; the D is unclear. The V gene lost 0 bases and the J gene lost 3 bases, with 8 bases spanning the gap. CDR1 is MNHEY, CDR2 SMNVEV, per germline (reference sequence). This CDR3 is built from 15 residues. CDR3 in DNA: TGTGCCAGCAGTTTATCGTGGACCCACACCGGGGAGCTGTTTTTT. It yields the protein CASSLSWTHTGELFF.

This clone was detected only once. The chain links TRBV19 to TRBJ2-3; 7 bases agree with TRBD2. Trimming removed 5 bases from V and 1 base from J; junction bases left unmatched: 9. CDR3 size: 16 residues. Germline lookup yields CDR1 LNHDA and CDR2 SQIVND (reference sequence). This CDR3 is CASSRGDLGGTDTQYF. Here the CDR3 DNA reads TGTGCCAGTAGTCGGGGGGACCTAGGAGGCACAGATACGCAGTATTTT.

The J gene is TRBJ2-1, the V gene TRBV6-5; 7 bases are a match to TRBD1. This CDR3 is built from 15 residues. After removal of 7 bases from V and 5 bases from J, the junction contained 11 bases not matched to a gene. Germline CDR1 is MNHEY and CDR2 is SVGAGI. CDR3 sequence (DNA): TGTGCCAGCACTCACAACCGACAGGGTGACAATGAGCAGTTCTTC. Protein product: CASTHNRQGDNEQFF.

This rearrangement joins TRBV2 to TRBJ2-3, with 10 bases identical to TRBD2. The germline gives CDR1 SNHLY, CDR2 FYNNEI. There are 15 residues in the CDR3. Trimming cost V 5 bases and J 4 bases; bases outside gene matches: 6. This chain's CDR3 is CASSSSGGAADTQYF. The CDR3 DNA reads as TGTGCCAGCAGTTCGAGCGGGGGGGCCGCAGATACGCAGTATTTT.

V and J are TRBV4-1 and TRBJ2-7; 9 positions match TRBD1. The CDR3 totals 15 residues. After removal of 4 bases from V and 4 bases from J, the junction contained 8 bases not matched to a gene. CDR1 and CDR2 from the germline V gene are MGHRA and YSYEKL. Here the CDR3 reads CASSPTGTGPYEQYF. CDR3 DNA: TGCGCCAGCAGCCCCACCGGGACAGGGCCATACGAGCAGTACTTC.

The chain couples TRBV4-2 to TRBJ1-1, with D possibly TRBD1 on 5 matching bases. The CDR3 is made up of 13 amino acids. V lost 3 bases to trimming and J lost 6 bases, with 11 bases between them. The germline CDR1 and CDR2 sequences are LGHNA and YNFKEQ. This chain's CDR3 is CASSQPGIAEAFF. The CDR3 nucleotides read TGTGCCAGCAGCCAGCCAGGGATAGCTGAAGCTTTCTTT.

V is TRBV7-2 and J is TRBJ1-1, with D possibly matching TRBD1 (5 bases). Trimming shortened V by 2 bases and J by 1 base, and 11 bases separated the two germline ends. Germline values: CDR1 SGHTA, CDR2 FQGNSA. This CDR3 has 15 residues. The CDR3 here is CASSLNGAQNTEAFF. In nucleotides, the CDR3 is TGTGCCAGCAGCTTAAACGGGGCCCAGAACACTGAAGCTTTCTTT.

The CDR3 coding sequence is TGCGCCAGCAGCGCACGGACCCAAGAGACCCAGTACTTC. Protein product: CASSARTQETQYF. The chain carries TRBV5-1 and TRBJ2-5, with D unclear. The CDR3 runs to 13 residues. Germline CDR1 SGHRS, CDR2 YFSETQ. Trimming pared 4 bases from V and 1 base from J, leaving 8 bases between.

This chain links TRBV6-6 with TRBJ2-5; D is perhaps TRBD1 or TRBD2 (5 bases each). The germline V gene has CDR1 MNHNY and CDR2 SVGAGI (reference sequence). The ends were cut back, 3 bases at V and 2 bases at J, with 10 bases in the middle. The CDR3 is 14 amino acids. The CDR3 here is CASSYRGGQETQYF. The CDR3 DNA reads TGTGCCAGCAGTTATCGGGGCGGGCAAGAGACCCAGTACTTC.